The rows below give T cell receptor beta chains drawn from one sample of a study of cytotoxic CD8 clonotypes in ibrutinib-treated CLL. Sequenced by immunoSEQ multiplex PCR; TCRdb stores in-frame clones only, minus some. The sample shows 300,000 to 400,000 clones, roughly two thirds of them seen only once. The source was PBMCs, collected after 36 months of ibrutinib treatment. The receptors derive from a human donor with chronic lymphocytic leukemia. CDR3s include the opening cysteine and the closing phenylalanine or tryptophan. The order of the fields is J gene, clone size, V gene, CDR3 protein. Some rows have no size entry. The others give once, few or many, or a class for an expanded clone.

J: TRBJ1-2; size: few; V: TRBV5-5; CDR3: CASSRRQGFDGYTF
J: TRBJ2-3; size: -; V: TRBV18; CDR3: CASSPGVMFTDTQYF
J: TRBJ2-2; size: once; V: TRBV27; CDR3: CASSTRTTRGVGTGELFF
J: TRBJ1-1; size: -; V: TRBV28; CDR3: CASSQIRTGGLNTEAFF
J: TRBJ2-7; size: few; V: TRBV5-4; CDR3: CASSAGTTYEQYF
J: TRBJ1-1; size: -; V: TRBV19; CDR3: CASSTTKWNTEAFF
J: TRBJ2-2; size: -; V: TRBV4-2; CDR3: CASSQEVAGELFF
J: TRBJ2-2; size: -; V: TRBV4-2; CDR3: CASSHRGLAGNTGELFF
J: TRBJ1-3; size: -; V: TRBV7-3; CDR3: CASSLGGAGNTIYF
J: TRBJ2-2; size: few; V: TRBV4-3; CDR3: CASSQDRVLALGTGELFF
J: TRBJ2-7; size: -; V: TRBV28; CDR3: CASSFEGRSYEQYF
J: TRBJ2-5; size: once; V: TRBV6-5; CDR3: CASSIMGPETQYF
J: TRBJ2-7; size: -; V: TRBV10-1; CDR3: CASSESGHLYEQYF
J: TRBJ2-7; size: few; V: TRBV5-1; CDR3: CASSATSISYEQYF
J: TRBJ2-7; size: -; V: TRBV7-9; CDR3: CASSPAGGLYEQYF
J: TRBJ2-1; size: -; V: TRBV4-1; CDR3: CASSHPLRDSSRGEQFF
J: TRBJ2-7; size: -; V: TRBV6-1; CDR3: CASGRRSYEQYF
J: TRBJ1-2; size: few; V: TRBV5-5; CDR3: CASSLTGYNGYTF
J: TRBJ2-5; size: -; V: TRBV29-1; CDR3: CSVGGLLRETQYF
J: TRBJ2-7; size: -; V: TRBV7-3; CDR3: CASSLNGPGDYEQYF
J: TRBJ2-1; size: -; V: TRBV6-4; CDR3: CASSQLLRHRYNEQFF
J: TRBJ2-5; size: -; V: TRBV7-2; CDR3: CASSTPVGLGETQYF
J: TRBJ1-2; size: few; V: TRBV6-5; CDR3: CASSYSAKGHGYTF
J: TRBJ1-1; size: -; V: TRBV11-3; CDR3: CASSLVAGMSTEAFF
J: TRBJ2-7; size: -; V: TRBV5-1; CDR3: CASSTGQGLDYEQYF
J: TRBJ2-1; size: -; V: TRBV7-9; CDR3: CASSLRGLGEQFF
J: TRBJ2-7; size: few; V: TRBV4-1; CDR3: CASSQGTRDYEQYF
J: TRBJ1-2; size: few; V: TRBV2; CDR3: CASTGQVYTF
J: TRBJ2-7; size: -; V: TRBV6-5; CDR3: CASSYSISATYEQYF
J: TRBJ2-6; size: -; V: TRBV10-3; CDR3: CAIRPGQTSGANVLTF
J: TRBJ1-6; size: -; V: TRBV18; CDR3: CASSPSGTHGPSYNSPLHF
J: TRBJ1-5; size: -; V: TRBV5-5; CDR3: CASSLGHGGYQPQHF
J: TRBJ1-2; size: -; V: TRBV6-5; CDR3: CASSSGTGALGYTF
J: TRBJ1-4; size: few; V: TRBV2; CDR3: CASSEPVLKKLFF
J: TRBJ2-1; size: once; V: TRBV5-1; CDR3: CASTSSGTYNEQFF
J: TRBJ2-1; size: -; V: TRBV6-5; CDR3: CASSYDRTHENEQFF
J: TRBJ2-7; size: few; V: TRBV7-6; CDR3: CASSLTGGEQYF
J: TRBJ1-1; size: once; V: TRBV28; CDR3: CASSLGGSGGRTEAFF
J: TRBJ1-1; size: -; V: TRBV10-1; CDR3: CASSESGYESSEAFF
J: TRBJ2-7; size: -; V: TRBV29-1; CDR3: CSVEDSALYEQYF
J: TRBJ1-2; size: -; V: TRBV18; CDR3: CASSPRSGGYTF
J: TRBJ2-1; size: -; V: TRBV29-1; CDR3: CSVVGGGSYNEQFF